This entry lists 27 T cell receptor beta chains sequenced from one sample in a study of blood T cell repertoires in COVID-19. Generated by immunoSEQ multiplex PCR, the TCRdb table keeps only in-frame clones and is missing some. The sample lists approximately 100,000 clones, roughly 90% occurring once. Sequenced: peripheral blood. These receptors were obtained from a man aged 70 or older with acute or convalescent COVID-19.

This chain uses TRBV5-8 with TRBJ2-3; 7 positions agree with TRBD2. Germline V CDR1 and CDR2: SGHTS, YDEGEE. This CDR3 is built from 16 residues. J lost 4 bases, V lost 6 bases, and 14 bases had no gene match. CDR3: CASNPTQREDADTQYF. The CDR3 bases are TGTGCCAGCAACCCCACCCAGCGGGAAGACGCAGATACGCAGTATTTT. Filled out from reference TRBV5-8 and TRBJ2-3, the complete variable domain reads EAGVTQSPTHLIKTRGQQATLRCSPISGHTSVYWYQQALGLGLQFLLWYDEGEERNRGNFPPRFSGRQFPNYSSELNVNALELEDSALYLCASNPTQREDADTQYFGPGTRLTVL.

As concerns this clone: The junction does not match germline at one end; this may be a read error. V usage is TRBV11-2 and J usage is TRBJ1-1; a possible D gene is TRBD1 (5 bases). The CDR3 sequence is 13 residues long. The germline gives CDR1 SGHAT, CDR2 FQNNGV. CDR3 region: CASSFNRNTETFF. CDR3 sequence (DNA): TGTGCCAGCAGCTTTAACAGGAACACTGAAACTTTCTTT.

The rearrangement links TRBV29-1 to TRBJ1-1, with D maybe TRBD1 (5 bases). The CDR3 totals 13 residues. V was pared by 0 bases and J by 6 bases, with 11 bases between. From germline, CDR1 is SQVTM and CDR2 ANQGSEA. The CDR3 coding sequence is TGCAGCGTTGAAGAGGTCAGGGATCCTGAAGCTTTCTTT. Encoded protein: CSVEEVRDPEAFF.

The gene calls are TRBV30 and TRBJ2-5; TRBD2 aligns across 10 bases. The germline gives CDR1 GTSNPN, CDR2 SVGIG (reference sequence). J lost 3 bases, V lost 4 bases, and 5 bases had no gene match. The CDR3 totals 14 residues. The CDR3 here is CAWIGSGGKETQYF. The CDR3, as DNA: TGTGCCTGGATAGGTAGCGGGGGGAAAGAGACCCAGTACTTC.

This clone was observed once. CDR3 protein: CASSQRDSGHQPQHF. The CDR3 bases are TGCGCCAGCAGTCAACGGGACAGTGGGCATCAGCCCCAGCATTTT. This chain connects TRBV23-1 to TRBJ1-5, with TRBD1 identical over 7 bases. TRBV23-1 is placed among ORFs of uncertain function. This CDR3 spans 15 amino acids. V dropped 2 bases and J dropped 5; count of bases not matched to a gene: 6.

The chain combines TRBV18 with TRBJ2-6, with D perhaps TRBD2 (5 bases). This CDR3 is 14 amino acids long. Trimming shortened V by 8 bases and J by 1 base, and 9 bases separated the two germline ends. The germline V gene has CDR1 KGHSH and CDR2 LQKENI. CDR3 in DNA: TGTGCCAGCCCCCGGGATTCTGGGGCCAACGTCCTGACTTTC. Translated: CASPRDSGANVLTF. Looking up the rest from reference TRBV18 and TRBJ2-6 gives the full variable domain: NAGVMQNPRHLVRRRGQEARLRCSPMKGHSHVYWYRQLPEEGLKFMVYLQKENIIDESGMPKERFSAEFPKEGPSILRIQQVVRGDSAAYFCASPRDSGANVLTFGAGSRLTVL.

V gene TRBV18 combines with J gene TRBJ1-6; 9 nucleotides agree with TRBD1. Germline CDR1 and CDR2: KGHSH and LQKENI. The CDR3 spans 17 residues. With 6 bases clipped from V and 4 bases from J, the junction kept 10 bases outside the gene matches. For the CDR3, the DNA is TGTGCCAGCTCCCTCGGACAGGGGCCAGGATATAATTCACCCCTCCACTTT. Its translation is CASSLGQGPGYNSPLHF.

This chain uses TRBV14 with TRBJ1-2; no clear D gene. The CDR3 contains 12 residues. Germline values: CDR1 SGHDN, CDR2 FVKESK. With 4 bases removed from V and 6 bases from J, the gap between germline ends came to 9 bases. The CDR3 sequence is CASSPGGDGYTF. The CDR3 nucleotides read TGTGCCAGCAGCCCCGGAGGCGATGGCTACACCTTC.

The chain couples TRBV12-3 or TRBV12-4 to TRBJ2-5; D is ambiguous. There are 11 residues in the CDR3. The ends were cut back, 5 bases at V and 1 base at J, with 2 bases in the middle. CDR3 nucleotide sequence: TGTGCCAGCAGTCTCCAAGAGACCCAGTACTTC. As protein: CASSLQETQYF.

The V call is TRBV5-1, the J call TRBJ2-7; no definite D call. V shed 0 bases and J shed 2 bases, with 12 bases lying between them. This CDR3 comprises 15 residues. CDR1 SGHRS and CDR2 YFSETQ come from the germline V gene. In DNA, the CDR3 is TGCGCCAGCAGCTTGGGGGTGACATATGCCTACGAGCAGTACTTC. It translates to CASSLGVTYAYEQYF.

The chain has TRBV20-1 and TRBJ2-7; no reliable D call. In germline, CDR1 is DFQATT, CDR2 SNEGSKA (reference sequence). V lost 3 bases to trimming and J lost 3 bases, with 12 bases between them. The CDR3 has 13 amino acids. As DNA, the CDR3 is TGCAGTGCTAGTTATCTCGGAGACTACGAGCAGTACTTC. Protein product: CSASYLGDYEQYF.

The chain's CDR3 is CASSPYPGTSGSNEQFF. The CDR3 DNA reads TGTGCCAGCAGTCCATACCCCGGGACTAGCGGGAGCAATGAGCAGTTCTTC. The genes are TRBV6-9 and TRBJ2-1; 14 bases are a match to TRBD2. With 5 bases clipped from V and 6 bases from J, the junction kept 9 bases outside the gene matches. This CDR3 is built from 17 residues. CDR1 MNHGY and CDR2 SVAAGI come from the germline V gene.

With regard to this clone: Other DNA variants within this sample encode the same CDR3. The rearrangement uses TRBV6-6 and TRBJ2-7, with 8 positions matching TRBD2. V trimming: 8 bases; J trimming: 9 bases; junction bases outside the gene matches: 12. This CDR3 has 13 amino acids. In germline, CDR1 is MNHNY, CDR2 SVGAGI (reference sequence). The CDR3 DNA is TGTGCCAGCCAAAGCGGGAGTGGAGGGAGGCAGTACTTC. The encoded protein is CASQSGSGGRQYF.

The CDR3 region has the DNA TGCGCCAGCAGCCAAGTAGTACAGGCCTGGCATCAGCCCCAGCATTTT. This translates into CASSQVVQAWHQPQHF. The chain joins TRBV4-1 to TRBJ1-5; maybe TRBD1 (5 bases). The CDR3 contains 16 residues. Trimming cost V 1 base and J 5 bases, with 15 bases left between them. Germline V gene lookup returns CDR1 MGHRA and CDR2 YSYEKL.

V is TRBV7-3 and J is TRBJ2-1; 8 nucleotides align to TRBD2. Trimming took 1 base from V and 6 from J; bases not matched to a gene: 11. From germline, CDR1 is SGHTA and CDR2 FQGTGA. The CDR3 runs 17 residues. CDR3 nucleotides: TGTGCCAGCAGCTTAAACTTCGGGCGGGAGGCGGGCAATGAGCAGTTCTTC. Amino acids: CASSLNFGREAGNEQFF.

The V call is TRBV5-1, the J call TRBJ1-6, with 8 bases matching TRBD1. The CDR3 runs to 15 residues. V lost 0 bases and J lost 14; bases outside the gene matches: 10. CDR1 is SGHRS and CDR2 is YFSETQ in the germline V gene. The CDR3 here is CASSLGGTGMGTLHF. The CDR3 region has the DNA TGCGCCAGCAGCTTGGGGGGGACAGGCATGGGGACCCTCCACTTT. The whole variable domain, filled in from reference TRBV5-1 and TRBJ1-6, reads KAGVTQTPRYLIKTRGQQVTLSCSPISGHRSVSWYQQTPGQGLQFLFEYFSETQRNKGNFPGRFSGRQFSNSRSEMNVSTLELGDSALYLCASSLGGTGMGTLHFGNGTRLTVT.

This sequence joins TRBV29-1 and TRBJ1-4, with 12 bases that match TRBD1. Germline-derived CDR1 and CDR2 are SQVTM and ANQGSEA. The CDR3 sequence is 16 residues long. V gave up 0 bases and J gave up 8 bases; unmatched junction bases: 7. For the CDR3, the DNA is TGCAGCGTTGAAGACGGGGACAGGGGGCGCGGAGAAAAACTGTTTTTT. Translated: CSVEDGDRGRGEKLFF.

The table lists this clone with a count of one. This chain connects TRBV12-3 or TRBV12-4 to TRBJ1-2; 7 bases are a match to TRBD1. Trimming removed 6 bases from V and 7 bases from J; junction bases left unmatched: 8. CDR3 length equals 13 residues. The CDR3 reads CASRLRGRGGYTF. The CDR3 nucleotides are TGTGCCAGCAGGCTCAGGGGGAGAGGTGGCTACACCTTC.

The chain uses TRBV7-9 and TRBJ1-2; D unresolved. Germline V lookup: CDR1 SEHNR, CDR2 FQNEAQ (reference sequence). The V and J ends lost 3 bases and 2 bases respectively, with 13 bases between them. CDR3 length: 15 residues. The DNA of the CDR3 is TGTGCCAGCAGCTTGGGAGGGTCGCTGAACTATGGCTACACCTTC. Its translation is CASSLGGSLNYGYTF.

CDR3 protein: CASSLAPDRGADTQYF. CDR3 DNA: TGCGCCAGCAGCTTGGCCCCGGACAGGGGGGCAGATACGCAGTATTTT. The chain couples TRBV5-1 to TRBJ2-3, with 10 bases fitting TRBD1. This CDR3 has 16 residues. V shed 0 bases, J shed 4 bases, and the junction held 5 bases outside the gene matches. From germline, CDR1 is SGHRS and CDR2 YFSETQ.

The chain is built from TRBV20-1 and TRBJ2-1; 11 positions match TRBD2. V lost 5 bases and J lost 4; bases outside the gene matches: 7. Germline-derived CDR1 and CDR2 are DFQATT and SNEGSKA (reference sequence). This CDR3 has 15 residues. The CDR3 DNA sequence: TGCAGTGCTGGTGGACTAGCGGGCAATTACAATGAGCAGTTCTTC. Its protein is CSAGGLAGNYNEQFF.

The chain couples TRBV7-9 to TRBJ2-3; 9 bases map to TRBD1. The germline V gene encodes CDR1 SEHNR and CDR2 FQNEAQ (reference sequence). V trimming: 0 bases; J trimming: 1 base; junction bases outside the gene matches: 5. The CDR3 is 17 amino acids. CDR3 amino acids: CASSLAPWTGGTDTQYF. CDR3 nucleotides: TGTGCCAGCAGCTTAGCGCCATGGACAGGGGGCACAGATACGCAGTATTTT.

The V and J genes are TRBV6-2 or TRBV6-3 and TRBJ2-5, with D maybe TRBD2 (5 bases). V dropped 6 bases and J dropped 5 bases, with 19 bases sitting between them. Germline lookup yields CDR1 MNHEY and CDR2 SVGEGT. The CDR3 covers 15 residues. The CDR3 sequence is CASSIRLLRRETQYF. CDR3 bases: TGTGCCAGCAGCATCAGACTGCTCCGGAGGGAGACCCAGTACTTC.

The chain uses TRBV7-3 and TRBJ1-2; the D gene is possibly TRBD1 (5 bases). This CDR3 spans 17 amino acids. CDR1 is SGHTA, CDR2 FQGTGA, per germline. Deletions cut 5 bases from V and 6 bases from J, with 25 bases between. Written as DNA, the CDR3 is TGTGCCAGCAGCCCTCAAGGGGCGGGAGCCTCTCCAGATGGCTACACCTTC. It codes for CASSPQGAGASPDGYTF.

The chain carries TRBV2 and TRBJ1-5; possibly TRBD1 for D (5 bases). Germline-derived CDR1 and CDR2 are SNHLY and FYNNEI. Trimming shortened V by 5 bases and J by 0 bases, and 11 bases separated the two germline ends. The CDR3 length is 15 residues. The DNA for the CDR3 is TGTGCCAGCAGTCCCGGGGGTTTTAGCAATCAGCCCCAGCATTTT. This encodes CASSPGGFSNQPQHF.

J is TRBJ2-7 and V is TRBV9, with D possibly being TRBD2 (6 bases). The CDR3 consists of 14 residues. Trimming removed 4 bases from V and 3 bases from J, with 14 bases in between. Germline V gene sequence: CDR1 SGDLS, CDR2 YYNGEE. The CDR3 DNA reads as TGTGCCAGCAGCCCCGGGACTTTATACTACGAGCAGTACTTC. It specifies CASSPGTLYYEQYF.

The V and J genes are TRBV7-2 and TRBJ1-4; 7 bases match TRBD1. CDR1 SGHTA and CDR2 FQGNSA come from the germline V gene. V shed 5 bases, J shed 7 bases, and the junction held 10 bases outside the gene matches. The CDR3 length is 15 residues. CDR3 loop: CASSVNRGPGEKLFF. DNA of the CDR3: TGTGCCAGCAGCGTCAACAGGGGACCGGGTGAAAAACTGTTTTTT.